A selection of T cell receptor beta chains follows, all from one sample in a study of lymphopenia after photon versus proton radiotherapy. Data came from immunoSEQ multiplex PCR; TCRdb stores just in-frame clones and leaves some out. The sample shows 35,000 to 45,000 clones, approximately 82% of them seen only once. Material: peripheral blood, obtained from a patient treated with proton-based radiotherapy. The receptors originated from a woman aged 70-85 years with pancreatic cancer. Both conserved end residues are part of each CDR3. D genes are given only for firm matches. Size values are once, few and many counts, or a class for expanded clones, and some rows have none.

J gene,V gene,D gene,clone size,CDR3 DNA,CDR3 protein
TRBJ2-1,TRBV28,NA,NA,TGTGCCAGCAGGGGCGGGGCAGAGCAGTTCTTC,CASRGGAEQFF
TRBJ1-1,TRBV5-1,NA,NA,TGCGCCAGCAGCTTGATTGGGGGCGCGAACACTGAAGCTTTCTTT,CASSLIGGANTEAFF
TRBJ1-5,TRBV6-5,TRBD1,NA,TGTGCCAGCAGTCAAACAGGGGCCTTCAATCAGCCCCAGCATTTT,CASSQTGAFNQPQHF
TRBJ1-4,TRBV18,NA,NA,TGTGCCAGCTCACCGGGCCCAGCTCGGGAACTGTTTTTT,CASSPGPARELFF
TRBJ1-3,TRBV7-6,TRBD1,NA,TGTGCCAGCAGCTTAGGGACAGGGTCGTCTGGAAACACCATATATTTT,CASSLGTGSSGNTIYF
TRBJ1-1,TRBV28,NA,few,TGTGCCAGCAGTTTATTGAGTCACACGGGAGCTTTCTTT,CASSLLSHTGAFF
TRBJ1-4,TRBV7-9,NA,once,TGTGCCAGCAGTCCCACTCAGGGGAGAATAGGGGCTAATGAAAAACTGTTTTTT,CASSPTQGRIGANEKLFF
TRBJ1-1,TRBV4-3,NA,NA,TGCGCCAGCAGCCAAGGATCGTTTAACGCTGAAGCTTTCTTT,CASSQGSFNAEAFF
TRBJ2-3,TRBV28,NA,NA,TGTGCCAGCGGAGCTAGCGCCCTTGTCACAGATACGCAGTATTTT,CASGASALVTDTQYF
TRBJ2-1,TRBV7-9,NA,NA,TGTGCCAGCAGCCCACCTAGTGGTGAGCAGTTCTTC,CASSPPSGEQFF
TRBJ1-2,TRBV9,NA,NA,TGTGCCAGCAGCGTAGAAGATAGGGGCGATGGCTACACCTTC,CASSVEDRGDGYTF
TRBJ1-6,TRBV10-3,TRBD1,NA,TGTGCCATCACTGGGACAGGCAACTCACCCCTCCACTTT,CAITGTGNSPLHF
TRBJ2-3,TRBV4-3,TRBD2,NA,TGCGCCAGCAGCCTGACCGACGTCCTAGCGGGAGAGGCAGATACGCAGTATTTT,CASSLTDVLAGEADTQYF
TRBJ1-1,TRBV12-5,NA,NA,TGTGCTAGTGGTTTGGCCATCTCGGGGACTGAAGCTTTCTTT,CASGLAISGTEAFF
TRBJ2-4,TRBV10-1,NA,NA,TGCGCCAGCAGTAAAGACGGACTTTTCTGGGCCAAAAACATTCAGTACTTC,CASSKDGLFWAKNIQYF
TRBJ2-7,TRBV4-3,NA,NA,TGCGCCAGCAGCCAAGGTTCTCCAGGGGCGGGCTACGAGCAGTACTTC,CASSQGSPGAGYEQYF
TRBJ1-1,TRBV10-3,TRBD1,NA,TGTGCCATCAGGACCGGGACAGGGACCACTGAAGCTTTCTTT,CAIRTGTGTTEAFF
TRBJ1-1,TRBV6-5,TRBD1,few,TGTGCCAGCAGGGGACAGGGCCTTTTGAACACTGAAGCTTTCTTT,CASRGQGLLNTEAFF
TRBJ1-1,TRBV6-6,NA,once,TGTGCCAGCATGGTTAACACTGAAGCTTTCTTT,CASMVNTEAFF
TRBJ2-1,TRBV11-2,NA,NA,TGTGCCAGCAGCTTCGGGCGGATTACCTACAATGAGCAGTTCTTC,CASSFGRITYNEQFF
TRBJ1-5,TRBV1,NA,NA,TGCACCAGCAGCTTTCGTACGAGCAATCAGCCCCAGCATTTT,CTSSFRTSNQPQHF
TRBJ1-3,TRBV6-6,NA,medium-sized,TGTGCCAGCAGCGAAGGCGGAAACACCATATATTTT,CASSEGGNTIYF
TRBJ2-5,TRBV29-1,NA,NA,TGCAGCGTTACCCCAGGAGCTGAGACCCAGTACTTC,CSVTPGAETQYF
TRBJ1-2,TRBV20-1,TRBD1,NA,TGCAGTGCTAGAACAGGGGCTGGCTACACCTTC,CSARTGAGYTF
TRBJ2-3,TRBV19,NA,NA,TGTGCCAGTAGTAATATACCGGGACCAACGAGCACAGATACGCAGTATTTT,CASSNIPGPTSTDTQYF
TRBJ2-7,TRBV28,TRBD1,once,TGTGCCAGCAGTTTAGACAGGGTTAAAGAGGAGCAGTACTTC,CASSLDRVKEEQYF
TRBJ2-3,TRBV19,NA,NA,TGTGCCAGCGGGACTCGCACTAGCACAGATACGCAGTATTTT,CASGTRTSTDTQYF
TRBJ1-1,TRBV6-5,NA,NA,TGTGCCAGCAGTTACGGCACTGAAGCTTTCTTT,CASSYGTEAFF
TRBJ1-4,TRBV27,TRBD1,NA,TGTGCCAGCAGGGGCTACAGGGGGCAAGGTGAAAAACTGTTTTTT,CASRGYRGQGEKLFF
TRBJ1-5,TRBV2,NA,NA,TGTGCCAGCAGTGAAAAGGCCAATCAGCCCCAGCATTTT,CASSEKANQPQHF
TRBJ1-2,TRBV28,TRBD1,NA,TGTGCCAGCAGCCCACCCCAGGGGGGACATGGCTACACCTTC,CASSPPQGGHGYTF
TRBJ1-5,TRBV7-2,TRBD1,NA,TGTGCCAGCAACGAACAGGGGACGCCCGATCAGCCCCAGCATTTT,CASNEQGTPDQPQHF
TRBJ1-2,TRBV10-2,NA,few,TGCGCCAGCAGTGAGTCGAAACTTGGCTATGGCTACACCTTC,CASSESKLGYGYTF
TRBJ2-4,TRBV4-3,NA,NA,TGCGCCAGCAGCCAAGGAGAGGGCACGGGAAACATTCAGTACTTC,CASSQGEGTGNIQYF